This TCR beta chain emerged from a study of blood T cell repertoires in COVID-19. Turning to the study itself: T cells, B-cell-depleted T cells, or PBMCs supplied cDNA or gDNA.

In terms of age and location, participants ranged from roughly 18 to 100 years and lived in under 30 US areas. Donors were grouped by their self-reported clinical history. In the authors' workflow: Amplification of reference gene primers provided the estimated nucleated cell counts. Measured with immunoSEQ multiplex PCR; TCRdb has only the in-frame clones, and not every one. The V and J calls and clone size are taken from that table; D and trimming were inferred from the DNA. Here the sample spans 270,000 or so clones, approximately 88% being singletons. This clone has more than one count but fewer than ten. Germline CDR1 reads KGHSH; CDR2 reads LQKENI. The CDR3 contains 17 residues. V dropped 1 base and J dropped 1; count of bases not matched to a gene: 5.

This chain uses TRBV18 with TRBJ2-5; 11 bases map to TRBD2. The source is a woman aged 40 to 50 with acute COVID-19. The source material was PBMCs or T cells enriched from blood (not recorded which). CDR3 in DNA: TGTGCCAGCTCACCACGCGGTAGCGGGAGGGCCCAAGAGACCCAGTACTTC. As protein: CASSPRGSGRAQETQYF.